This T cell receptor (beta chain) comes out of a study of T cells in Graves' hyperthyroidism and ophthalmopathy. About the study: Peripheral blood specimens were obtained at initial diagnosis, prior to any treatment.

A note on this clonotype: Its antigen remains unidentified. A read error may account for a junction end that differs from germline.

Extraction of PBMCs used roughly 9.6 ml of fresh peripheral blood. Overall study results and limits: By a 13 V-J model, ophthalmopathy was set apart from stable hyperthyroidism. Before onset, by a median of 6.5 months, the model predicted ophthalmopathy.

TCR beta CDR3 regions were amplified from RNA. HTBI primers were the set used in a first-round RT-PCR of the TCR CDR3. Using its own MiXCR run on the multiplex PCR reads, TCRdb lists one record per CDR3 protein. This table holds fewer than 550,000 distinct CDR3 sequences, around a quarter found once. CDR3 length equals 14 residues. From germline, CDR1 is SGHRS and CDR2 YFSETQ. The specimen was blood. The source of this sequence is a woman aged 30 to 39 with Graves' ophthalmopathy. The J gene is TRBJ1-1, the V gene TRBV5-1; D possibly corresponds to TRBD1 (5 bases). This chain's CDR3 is CASRRQTLNTDAFF. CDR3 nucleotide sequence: TGCGCCAGCAGGAGACAGACTTTGAACACTGATGCTTTCTTT.